A single sample gave rise to the 9 T cell receptor beta chains below, sequenced in a study of T cells in Graves' hyperthyroidism and ophthalmopathy. The source material, RNA transcripts, was used to amplify TCR beta CDR3 regions. The HTBI primer set drove a first-round RT-PCR of the TCR CDR3. MiXCR was run by TCRdb on the multiplex PCR reads, yielding one entry per CDR3 protein. The sample holds more than 500,000 distinct CDR3 sequences, 40% to 55% seen once. Source material: peripheral blood or thyroid tissue (not recorded which). The receptors shown here come from an adult woman with Graves' disease, either hyperthyroidism or ophthalmopathy (not recorded which).

The chain links TRBV4-1 to TRBJ1-2; TRBD1 matches 10 bases. This CDR3 has 15 residues. Germline-derived CDR1 and CDR2 are MGHRA and YSYEKL. The J segment lost 4 bases and the V segment lost 5 bases, leaving 7 bases of the junction unmatched. The DNA of the CDR3 is TGCGCCAGCAGCTGGGACAGGGGCGGTGGCTATGGCTACACCTTC. It is translated as CASSWDRGGGYGYTF.

The rearrangement joins TRBV5-1 to TRBJ2-5, with D possibly being TRBD1 (7 bases). Trimming took 3 bases from V and 5 from J, leaving 17 bases between them. This CDR3 region has 15 residues. Germline V gene lookup returns CDR1 SGHRS and CDR2 YFSETQ. In DNA, the CDR3 is TGCGCCAGCAGCTCTGGGACAGCGGGCGGGGAGACCCAGTACTTC. Translating gives CASSSGTAGGETQYF.

Comment on this clonotype: One junction end does not reproduce the germline sequence, and a read error may be involved. The chain recombines TRBV20-1 with TRBJ1-5; tentatively, D is TRBD1 (6 bases). The CDR3 totals 16 residues. Germline V gene data show CDR1 as DFQATT and CDR2 as SNEGSKA (reference sequence). The CDR3: CSAITGRPYRNQPQHF. The CDR3 nucleotides are TGCAGTGCCATAACAGGGAGGCCGTATAGAAATCAGCCACAGCATTTT.

This clonotype was picked up many times. The genes are TRBV4-1 and TRBJ1-1; D is undetermined. Germline V CDR1 and CDR2: MGHRA, YSYEKL. The CDR3 spans 15 residues. Deletions cut 4 bases from V and 0 bases from J, with 12 bases between. The CDR3 nucleotides read TGCGCCAGCAGCCGCGGGCGGCTCATGAACACTGAAGCTTTCTTT. The encoded protein is CASSRGRLMNTEAFF.

This clonotype came up many times. The J gene is TRBJ2-7, the V gene TRBV5-8; D uncertain. V was trimmed by 1 base and J by 2 bases, leaving 7 bases between them. The CDR3 length is 13 residues. The germline V gene encodes CDR1 SGHTS and CDR2 YDEGEE. The CDR3 sequence is CASSLSVTYEQYF. In DNA, the CDR3 is TGTGCCAGCAGCTTGTCGGTTACCTACGAGCAGTACTTC.

This clonotype was recorded a few times. The V gene is TRBV10-3, the J gene TRBJ1-1; D is unclear. The CDR3 loop spans 13 amino acids. V lost 7 bases to trimming and J lost 1 base, with 10 bases between them. Germline loops: CDR1 ENHRY, CDR2 SYGVKD. DNA for the CDR3: TGTGCCATCAAAAGGGCGGGGAACACTGAAGCTTTCTTT. Protein product: CAIKRAGNTEAFF.

This clonotype was picked up many times. The chain couples TRBV2 to TRBJ1-6; D gene ambiguous. This CDR3 has 13 residues. V was clipped by 6 bases and J by 8 bases, with 11 bases between them. CDR1 is SNHLY, CDR2 FYNNEI, per germline. The chain's CDR3 is CASRRTRDSPLHF. The DNA of the CDR3 is TGTGCCAGCAGGCGGACGAGGGATTCACCCCTCCACTTT.

This clonotype was seen only a few times. The chain combines TRBV28 with TRBJ2-7, with D perhaps TRBD2 (6 bases). Between the trimmed V and J ends, which lost 5 bases and 2 bases, there was a span of 16 bases. Germline loops: CDR1 MDHEN, CDR2 SYDVKM. The CDR3 sequence is 15 residues long. CDR3 sequence reads: CASSTPAGMTYEQYF. The CDR3 bases are TGTGCCAGCAGTACCCCGGCGGGAATGACCTACGAGCAGTACTTC.

This clonotype was seen repeatedly, ten times or more. CDR3 amino acids: CASNRQGVMYEQYF. The CDR3 DNA follows: TGTGCCAGCAATCGACAGGGGGTGATGTACGAGCAGTACTTC. V usage is TRBV2 and J usage is TRBJ2-7; 9 bases agree with TRBD1. In germline, CDR1 is SNHLY, CDR2 FYNNEI. The CDR3 is 14 residues long. The J segment lost 4 bases and the V segment lost 7 bases, leaving 8 bases of the junction unmatched.